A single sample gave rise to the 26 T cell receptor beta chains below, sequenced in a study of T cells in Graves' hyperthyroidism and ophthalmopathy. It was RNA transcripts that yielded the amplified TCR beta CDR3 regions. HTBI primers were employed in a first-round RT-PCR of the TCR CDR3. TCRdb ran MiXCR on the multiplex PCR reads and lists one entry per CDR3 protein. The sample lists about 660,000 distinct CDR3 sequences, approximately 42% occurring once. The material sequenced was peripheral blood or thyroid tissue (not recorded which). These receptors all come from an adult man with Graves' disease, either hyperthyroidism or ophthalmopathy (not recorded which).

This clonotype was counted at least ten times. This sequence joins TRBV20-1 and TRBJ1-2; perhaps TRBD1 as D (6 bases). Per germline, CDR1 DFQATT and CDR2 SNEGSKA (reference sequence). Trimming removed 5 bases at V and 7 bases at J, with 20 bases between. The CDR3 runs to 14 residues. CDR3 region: CSAALGRSQGGYTF. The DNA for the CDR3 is TGCAGTGCTGCTCTAGGACGGTCACAGGGTGGCTACACCTTC.

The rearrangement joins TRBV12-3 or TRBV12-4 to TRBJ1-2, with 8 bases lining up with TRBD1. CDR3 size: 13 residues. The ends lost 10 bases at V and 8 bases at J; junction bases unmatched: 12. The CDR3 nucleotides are TGTGCCAACAGACCCGGGACAGGAGCCGGCTACACCTTC. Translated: CANRPGTGAGYTF.

CDR3 DNA sequence: TGCAGTGCTAGGTTAGGGGAGGGTTCACCCCTCCACTTT. Translation: CSARLGEGSPLHF. The gene calls are TRBV20-1 and TRBJ1-6; D perhaps matches TRBD1 (5 bases). The CDR3 runs to 13 residues. V lost 3 bases, J lost 9 bases, and 12 bases lay in between. In germline, CDR1 is DFQATT, CDR2 SNEGSKA (reference sequence).

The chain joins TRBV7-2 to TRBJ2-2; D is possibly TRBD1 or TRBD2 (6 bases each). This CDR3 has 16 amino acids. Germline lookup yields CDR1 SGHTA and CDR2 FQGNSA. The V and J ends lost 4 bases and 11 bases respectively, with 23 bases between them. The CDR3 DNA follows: TGTGCCAGCAGCTCAGGGGCGGGGCCCGCACAGGGCGAGCTGTTTTTT. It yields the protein CASSSGAGPAQGELFF.

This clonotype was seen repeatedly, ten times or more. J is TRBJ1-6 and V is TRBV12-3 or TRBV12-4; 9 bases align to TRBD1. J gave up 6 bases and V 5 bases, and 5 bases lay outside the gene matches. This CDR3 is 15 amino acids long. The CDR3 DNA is TGTGCCAGCAGTGGGACAGGGAGTGGTAATTCACCCCTCCACTTT. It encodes CASSGTGSGNSPLHF.

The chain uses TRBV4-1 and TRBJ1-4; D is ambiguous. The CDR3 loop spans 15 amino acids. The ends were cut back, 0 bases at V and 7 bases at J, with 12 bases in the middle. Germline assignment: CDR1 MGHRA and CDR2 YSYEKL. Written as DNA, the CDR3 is TGCGCCAGCAGCCAAGAGGGCGGGAGGACTGAAAAACTGTTTTTT. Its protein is CASSQEGGRTEKLFF.

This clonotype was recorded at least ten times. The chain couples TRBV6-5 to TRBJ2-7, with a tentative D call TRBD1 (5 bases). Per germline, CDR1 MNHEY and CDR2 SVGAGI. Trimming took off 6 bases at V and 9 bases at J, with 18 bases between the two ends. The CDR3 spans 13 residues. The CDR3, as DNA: TGTGCCAGCAGCGAGGACACGGAGAGAGGGCAGTACTTC. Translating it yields CASSEDTERGQYF.

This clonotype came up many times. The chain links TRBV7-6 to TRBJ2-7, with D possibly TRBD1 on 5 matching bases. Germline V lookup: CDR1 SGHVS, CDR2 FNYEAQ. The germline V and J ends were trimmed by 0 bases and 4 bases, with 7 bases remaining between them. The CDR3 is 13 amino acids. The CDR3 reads CASSLAKGYEQYF. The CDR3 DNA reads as TGTGCCAGCAGCTTAGCAAAGGGGTACGAGCAGTACTTC.

In DNA form, the CDR3 reads TGTGCCACCAGCAGAGATTCGGGGTTTCAGCCCCAGCATTTT. Encoded protein: CATSRDSGFQPQHF. The V gene is TRBV15, the J gene TRBJ1-5, with D unclear. V was trimmed by 0 bases and J by 6 bases, leaving 9 bases between them. Looked up from germline, CDR1 is LNHNV and CDR2 is YYDKDF (reference sequence). The CDR3 sequence is 14 residues long.

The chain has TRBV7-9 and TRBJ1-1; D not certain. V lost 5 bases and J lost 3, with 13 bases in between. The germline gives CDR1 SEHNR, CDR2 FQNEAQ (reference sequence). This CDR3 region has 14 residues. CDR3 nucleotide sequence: TGTGCCAGCAGCCCAGGTGAAGTCGACACTGAAGCTTTCTTT. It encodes CASSPGEVDTEAFF.

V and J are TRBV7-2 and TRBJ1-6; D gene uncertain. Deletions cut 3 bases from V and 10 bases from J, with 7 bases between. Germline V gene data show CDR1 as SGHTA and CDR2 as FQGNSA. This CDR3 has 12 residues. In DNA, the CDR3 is TGTGCCAGCAGCTTGGAGTTATCACCCCTCCACTTT. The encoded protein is CASSLELSPLHF.

CDR3 sequence reads: CSVDPTGDGGREKLFF. Here the CDR3 DNA reads TGCAGCGTTGACCCCACAGGAGACGGGGGGCGTGAAAAACTGTTTTTT. The chain links TRBV29-1 to TRBJ1-4; D is perhaps TRBD1 (6 bases). Germline V CDR1 and CDR2: SQVTM, ANQGSEA. There are 16 residues in the CDR3. The germline V and J ends were trimmed by 3 bases and 7 bases, with 21 bases remaining between them. Using reference TRBV29-1 and TRBJ1-4 for the parts outside the CDR3, the full variable domain is SAVISQKPSRDICQRGTSLTIQCQVDSQVTMMFWYRQQPGQSLTLIATANQGSEATYESGFVIDKFPISRPNLTFSTLTVSNMSPEDSSIYLCSVDPTGDGGREKLFFGSGTQLSVL.

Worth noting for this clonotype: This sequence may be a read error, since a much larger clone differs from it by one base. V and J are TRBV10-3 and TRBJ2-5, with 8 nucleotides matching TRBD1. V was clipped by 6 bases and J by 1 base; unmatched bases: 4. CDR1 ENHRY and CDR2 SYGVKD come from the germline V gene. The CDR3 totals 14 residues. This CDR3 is CAISKGQGQETQYF. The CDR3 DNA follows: TGTGCCATCAGCAAAGGACAGGGCCAAGAGACCCAGTACTTC.

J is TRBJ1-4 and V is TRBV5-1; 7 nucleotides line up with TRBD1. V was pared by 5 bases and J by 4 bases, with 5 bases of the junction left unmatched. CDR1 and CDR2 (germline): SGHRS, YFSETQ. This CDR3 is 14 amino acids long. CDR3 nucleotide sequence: TGCGCCAGCAGGAGGGGGACAGTTAATGAAAAACTGTTTTTT. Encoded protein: CASRRGTVNEKLFF.

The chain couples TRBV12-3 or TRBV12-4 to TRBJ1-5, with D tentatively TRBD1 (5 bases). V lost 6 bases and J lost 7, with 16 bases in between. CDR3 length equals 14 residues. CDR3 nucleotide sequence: TGTGCCAGCAGGGAGGGGTCGGCGGGACAGCCCCAGCATTTT. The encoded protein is CASREGSAGQPQHF.

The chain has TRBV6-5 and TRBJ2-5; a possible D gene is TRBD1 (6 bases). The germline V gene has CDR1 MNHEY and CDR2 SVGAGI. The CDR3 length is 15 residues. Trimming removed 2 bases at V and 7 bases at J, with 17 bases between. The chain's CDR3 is CASSYATGALGTQYF. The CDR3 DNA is TGTGCCAGCAGTTACGCGACAGGTGCTTTAGGGACCCAGTACTTC.

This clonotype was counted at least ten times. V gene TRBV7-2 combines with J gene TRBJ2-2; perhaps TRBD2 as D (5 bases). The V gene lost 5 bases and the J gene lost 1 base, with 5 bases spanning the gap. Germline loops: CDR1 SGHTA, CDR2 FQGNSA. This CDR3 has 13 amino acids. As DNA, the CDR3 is TGTGCCAGCAGCGGACTGAACACCGGGGAGCTGTTTTTT. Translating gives CASSGLNTGELFF.

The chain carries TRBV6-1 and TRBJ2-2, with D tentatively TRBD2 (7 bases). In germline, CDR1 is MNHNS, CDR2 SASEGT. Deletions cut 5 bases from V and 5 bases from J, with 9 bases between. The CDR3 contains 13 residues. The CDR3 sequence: CASSRGATGELFF. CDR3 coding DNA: TGTGCCAGCAGTCGGGGGGCGACCGGGGAGCTGTTTTTT.

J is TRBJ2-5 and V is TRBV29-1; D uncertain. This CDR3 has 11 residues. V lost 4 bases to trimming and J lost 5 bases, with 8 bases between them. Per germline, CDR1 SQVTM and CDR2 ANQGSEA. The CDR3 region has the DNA TGCAGCGTTGCTAAACGGGAGACCCAGTACTTC. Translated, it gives CSVAKRETQYF.

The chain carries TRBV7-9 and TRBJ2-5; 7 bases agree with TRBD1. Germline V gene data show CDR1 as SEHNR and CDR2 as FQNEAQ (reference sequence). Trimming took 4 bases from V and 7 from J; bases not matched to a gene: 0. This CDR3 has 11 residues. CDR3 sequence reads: CASSSGGTQYF. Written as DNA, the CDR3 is TGTGCCAGCAGCTCAGGGGGGACCCAGTACTTC.

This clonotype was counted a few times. The CDR3 here is CSASPSRGNQPQHF. CDR3 sequence (DNA): TGCAGTGCTAGCCCCTCCAGGGGCAATCAGCCCCAGCATTTT. The rearrangement uses TRBV20-1 and TRBJ1-5; D perhaps matches TRBD1 (5 bases). Deletions cut 3 bases from V and 2 bases from J, with 11 bases between. The CDR3 has 14 amino acids. Germline CDR1 DFQATT, CDR2 SNEGSKA (reference sequence).

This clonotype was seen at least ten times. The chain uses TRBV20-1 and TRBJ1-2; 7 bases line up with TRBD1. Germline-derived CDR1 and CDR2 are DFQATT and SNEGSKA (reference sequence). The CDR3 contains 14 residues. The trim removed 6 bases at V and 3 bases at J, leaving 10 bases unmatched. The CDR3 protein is CSAMLEGTDYGYTF. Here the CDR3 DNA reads TGCAGTGCGATGCTGGAAGGGACAGACTATGGCTACACCTTC.

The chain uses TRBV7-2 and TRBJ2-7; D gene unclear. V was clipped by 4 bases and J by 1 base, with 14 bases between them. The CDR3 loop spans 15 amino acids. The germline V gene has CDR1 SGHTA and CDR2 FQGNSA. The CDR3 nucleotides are TGTGCCAGCAGCTACTCCTTGACGGATTCCTACGAGCAGTACTTC. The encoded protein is CASSYSLTDSYEQYF.

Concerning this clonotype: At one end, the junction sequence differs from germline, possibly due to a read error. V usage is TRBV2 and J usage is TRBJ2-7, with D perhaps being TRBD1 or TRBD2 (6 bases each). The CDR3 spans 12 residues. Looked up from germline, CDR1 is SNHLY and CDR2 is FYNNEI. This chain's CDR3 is CASSEDDVEGDF. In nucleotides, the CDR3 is TGTGCCAGCAGTGAAGACGACGTGGAGGGGGACTTT.

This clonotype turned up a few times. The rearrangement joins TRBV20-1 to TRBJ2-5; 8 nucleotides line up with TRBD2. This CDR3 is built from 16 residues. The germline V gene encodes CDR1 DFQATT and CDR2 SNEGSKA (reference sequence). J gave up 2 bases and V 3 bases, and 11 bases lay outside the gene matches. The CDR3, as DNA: TGCAGTGCTAGGCTCCCCATAGCGGGACGACAAGAGACCCAGTACTTC. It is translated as CSARLPIAGRQETQYF.

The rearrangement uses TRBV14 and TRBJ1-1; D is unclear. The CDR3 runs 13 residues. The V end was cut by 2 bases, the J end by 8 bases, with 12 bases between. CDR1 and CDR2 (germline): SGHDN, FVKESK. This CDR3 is CASSQSLMTEAFF. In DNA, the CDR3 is TGTGCCAGCAGCCAATCCCTCATGACGGAAGCTTTCTTT.